This T cell receptor beta chain stems from a study of blood T cells in healthy people across ages. Whole-study findings and limits: Higher diversity, along with more naive CD4+ cells, distinguished long-lived donors from aged donors.

Then a second PCR, running roughly 6 to 12 cycles, was carried out with a sample-barcoded 5' primer and a J-beta primer mix. Each cDNA molecule was tagged by a template-switch adaptor with 12 random nucleotides. TCRdb passed the 5' RACE reads through MiXCR, listing each CDR3 protein once. Here the sample spans about 750,000 distinct CDR3 sequences, about 53% being singletons. Aged roughly 6 to 90, donors were systemically healthy Caucasians from Russia. Peripheral blood was drawn, approximately 9.5 milliliters per donor. Note on this clonotype: Its antigen is not identified.

The origin of this receptor is a man older than 75 in good health. Sequencing was carried out using blood.

The CDR3 DNA reads TGCGCCAGCAGCCAAGTGTGGAGGAGGGATACGCAGTATTTT. Protein product: CASSQVWRRDTQYF. The chain joins TRBV4-1 to TRBJ2-3, with D perhaps TRBD2 (5 bases). The CDR3 length is 14 residues. Germline V CDR1 and CDR2: MGHRA, YSYEKL. Trimming removed 1 base at V and 6 bases at J, with 11 bases between.